This T cell receptor beta chain came from a study of blood T cells in healthy people across ages. Concerning this clonotype itself: What it recognizes is unknown.

Each donor's blood draw was roughly 9.5 milliliters of peripheral blood. A sample-barcoded 5' primer and a J-beta primer mix were used in a second PCR of roughly 6 to 11 cycles. Through a template-switch adaptor with 12 random nucleotides, each cDNA molecule received a tag. One entry per CDR3 protein, called by TCRdb with MiXCR from the 5' RACE reads. The profile shows roughly 1,700,000 distinct CDR3 sequences, roughly 27% of them singletons. Points from the study as a whole: Possibly, changes in expanded clonotypes were confounded because donor CMV status was unknown. Underestimates were what the diversity estimates from one million T cells were considered to be.

What was sequenced was blood. The clonotype originates from a woman between 25 and 40 years old in good health.

CDR3 residues: CASRSGTGNNSPLHF. For the CDR3, the DNA is TGTGCCAGCAGGTCCGGGACAGGGAATAATTCACCCCTCCACTTT. The chain carries TRBV6-5 and TRBJ1-6; TRBD1 aligns across 9 bases. The V segment lost 6 bases and the J segment 5 bases; nucleotides outside the gene matches: 5. The CDR3 contains 15 residues. CDR1 and CDR2 from the germline V gene are MNHEY and SVGAGI.